The 7 T cell receptor beta chains presented below share a single source sample, sequenced in a study of graft-versus-host responses after intestinal transplantation. These receptors are not linked to any known antigen. Profiled with immunoSEQ multiplex PCR; TCRdb holds only in-frame clones, not every one. The data show fewer than 90,000 clones, approximately 94% seen once. Source: unstimulated CD4+ T cells sorted from spleen or lymph node cells, taken before transplant. The receptors shown here come from a human donor who was the organ donor for an intestinal transplant.

The V call is TRBV6-4, the J call TRBJ1-1, with a weak D call TRBD1 (5 bases). V was clipped by 4 bases and J by 1 base, with 7 bases between them. This CDR3 has 13 amino acids. Germline loops: CDR1 MRHNA, CDR2 SNTAGT. As DNA, the CDR3 is TGTGCCAGCAGTGCCACAGGGAACACTGAAGCTTTCTTT. Translated, it gives CASSATGNTEAFF.

The V call is TRBV7-9, the J call TRBJ1-1, with 10 nucleotides matching TRBD1. This CDR3 has 16 amino acids. V was clipped by 5 bases and J by 6 bases; unmatched bases: 12. The germline gives CDR1 SEHNR, CDR2 FQNEAQ (reference sequence). CDR3 sequence (DNA): TGTGCCAGCAGCGCTGACAGGGGGCGACGGAAGGCTGAAGCTTTCTTT. This gives the protein CASSADRGRRKAEAFF.

V usage is TRBV27 and J usage is TRBJ1-3; unclear D gene. V was cut by 3 bases and J by 0 bases, with 12 bases left in between. The CDR3 runs 16 residues. From germline, CDR1 is MNHEY and CDR2 SMNVEV (reference sequence). The chain's CDR3 is CASSFDEILSGNTIYF. The DNA of the CDR3 is TGTGCCAGCAGTTTTGACGAGATACTCTCTGGAAACACCATATATTTT.

V is TRBV6-5 and J is TRBJ2-7; D might be TRBD1 (6 bases). CDR3 length equals 15 residues. Germline V gene data show CDR1 as MNHEY and CDR2 as SVGAGI. V lost 2 bases, J lost 3 bases, and 14 bases lay in between. The DNA of the CDR3 is TGTGCCAGCAGTTACATTGCAGGGGCAGGCTACGAGCAGTACTTC. As protein: CASSYIAGAGYEQYF.

The chain has TRBV6-5 and TRBJ1-2, with D perhaps matching TRBD1 (5 bases). Germline assignment: CDR1 MNHEY and CDR2 SVGAGI. This CDR3 has 13 residues. V lost 5 bases and J 4 bases, leaving 11 bases between the germline ends. CDR3 DNA: TGTGCCAGCAGTGAAGCAGGGTCCTATGGCTACACCTTC. Amino acid sequence: CASSEAGSYGYTF.

This clone was seen a handful of times. J is TRBJ1-5 and V is TRBV2; D is uncertain. The ends were cut back, 3 bases at V and 2 bases at J, with 8 bases in the middle. The germline V gene has CDR1 SNHLY and CDR2 FYNNEI. This CDR3 has 14 residues. The CDR3 sequence is CASSDSWGNQPQHF. The CDR3 coding sequence is TGTGCCAGCAGTGATAGTTGGGGCAATCAGCCCCAGCATTTT. The full variable domain, with the rest looked up from reference TRBV2 and TRBJ1-5, is EPEVTQTPSHQVTQMGQEVILRCVPISNHLYFYWYRQILGQKVEFLVSFYNNEISEKSEIFDDQFSVERPDGSNFTLKIRSTKLEDSAMYFCASSDSWGNQPQHFGDGTRLSIL.

The chain has TRBV18 and TRBJ1-1, with D possibly TRBD1 on 6 matching bases. Deletions cut 3 bases from V and 0 bases from J, with 11 bases between. Germline CDR1 reads KGHSH; CDR2 reads LQKENI. The CDR3 covers 15 residues. CDR3 protein: CASSPATGMNTEAFF. The CDR3 region has the DNA TGTGCCAGCTCACCCGCAACAGGGATGAACACTGAAGCTTTCTTT.